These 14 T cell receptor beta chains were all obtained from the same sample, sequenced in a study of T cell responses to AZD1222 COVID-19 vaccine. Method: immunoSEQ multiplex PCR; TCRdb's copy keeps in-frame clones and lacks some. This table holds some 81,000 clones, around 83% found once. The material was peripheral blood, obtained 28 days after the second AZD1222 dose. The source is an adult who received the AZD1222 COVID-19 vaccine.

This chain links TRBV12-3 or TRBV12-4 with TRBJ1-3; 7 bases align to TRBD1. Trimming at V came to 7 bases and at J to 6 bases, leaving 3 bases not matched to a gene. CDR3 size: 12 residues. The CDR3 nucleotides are TGTGCCAGCACCAGGGGGGAAAACACCATATATTTT. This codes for CASTRGENTIYF.

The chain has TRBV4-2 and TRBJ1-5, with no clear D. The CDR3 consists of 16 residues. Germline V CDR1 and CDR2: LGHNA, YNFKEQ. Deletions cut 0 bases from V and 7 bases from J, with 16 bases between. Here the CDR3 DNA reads TGTGCCAGCAGCCAAGATCTGGGGAGTTCATTCCAGCCCCAGCATTTT. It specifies CASSQDLGSSFQPQHF.

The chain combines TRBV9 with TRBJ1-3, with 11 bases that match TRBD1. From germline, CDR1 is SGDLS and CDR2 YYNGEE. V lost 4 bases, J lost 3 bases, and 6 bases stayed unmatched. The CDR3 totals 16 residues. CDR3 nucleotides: TGTGCCAGCAGCACCCGGACAGGGGGCTTTGGAAACACCATATATTTT. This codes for CASSTRTGGFGNTIYF.

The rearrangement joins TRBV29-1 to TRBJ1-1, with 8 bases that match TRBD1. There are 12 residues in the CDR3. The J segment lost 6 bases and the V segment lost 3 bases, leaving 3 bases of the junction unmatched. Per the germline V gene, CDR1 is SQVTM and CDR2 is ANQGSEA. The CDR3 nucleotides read TGCAGCGTTGACAGGGGGCAGTCTGAAGCTTTCTTT. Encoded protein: CSVDRGQSEAFF.

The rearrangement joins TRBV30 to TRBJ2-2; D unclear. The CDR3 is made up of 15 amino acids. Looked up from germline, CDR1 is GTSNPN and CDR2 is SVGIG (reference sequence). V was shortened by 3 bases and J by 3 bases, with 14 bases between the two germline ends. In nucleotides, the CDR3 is TGTGCCTGGAGACGGCGAAATGTCGACACCGGGGAGCTGTTTTTT. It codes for CAWRRRNVDTGELFF.

The CDR3 spells CASSQGGGTYEQYF. CDR3 sequence (DNA): TGTGCCAGCAGCCAAGGGGGGGGCACCTACGAGCAGTACTTC. The chain carries TRBV3-1 (or the pseudogene TRBV3-2) and TRBJ2-7; D is perhaps TRBD2 (7 bases). V gave up 1 base and J gave up 2 bases, with 9 bases separating them. The CDR3 spans 14 residues. In germline, CDR1 is LGHDT, CDR2 YNNKEL (reference sequence).

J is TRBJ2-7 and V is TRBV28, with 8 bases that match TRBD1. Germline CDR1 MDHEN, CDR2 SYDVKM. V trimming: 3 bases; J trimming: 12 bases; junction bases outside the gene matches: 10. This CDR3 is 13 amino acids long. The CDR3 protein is CASSFPPGGTPYF. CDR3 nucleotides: TGTGCCAGCAGTTTTCCCCCAGGGGGCACTCCGTACTTC.

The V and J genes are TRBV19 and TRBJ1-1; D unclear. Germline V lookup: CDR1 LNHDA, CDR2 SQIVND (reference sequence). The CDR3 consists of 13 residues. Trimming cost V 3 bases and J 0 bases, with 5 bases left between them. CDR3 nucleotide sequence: TGTGCCAGTAGTATGTCGGTGAACACTGAAGCTTTCTTT. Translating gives CASSMSVNTEAFF.

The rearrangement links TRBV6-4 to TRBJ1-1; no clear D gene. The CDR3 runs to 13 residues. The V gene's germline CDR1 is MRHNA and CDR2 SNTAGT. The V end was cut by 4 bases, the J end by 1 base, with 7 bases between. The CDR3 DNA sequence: TGTGCCAGCAGTGGCTCACAGAACACTGAAGCTTTCTTT. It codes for CASSGSQNTEAFF.

The CDR3 DNA follows: TGTGCCAGCAGCTTTGAAGGGACTACGCATGATACGCAGTATTTT. Its protein product is CASSFEGTTHDTQYF. V usage is TRBV5-4 and J usage is TRBJ2-3; 7 nucleotides line up with TRBD2. The CDR3 covers 15 residues. Germline-derived CDR1 and CDR2 are SGHNT and YYREEE (reference sequence). The V and J ends lost 2 bases and 6 bases, in that order; junction bases with no gene match: 9.

The CDR3: CASGQGSSYEQYF. For the CDR3, the DNA is TGTGCCAGTGGACAGGGGTCCTCCTACGAGCAGTACTTC. This chain joins TRBV19 and TRBJ2-7; 9 bases line up with TRBD1. The CDR3 extends over 13 amino acids. Trimming cost V 8 bases and J 0 bases; bases outside gene matches: 2. Per the germline V gene, CDR1 is LNHDA and CDR2 is SQIVND (reference sequence).

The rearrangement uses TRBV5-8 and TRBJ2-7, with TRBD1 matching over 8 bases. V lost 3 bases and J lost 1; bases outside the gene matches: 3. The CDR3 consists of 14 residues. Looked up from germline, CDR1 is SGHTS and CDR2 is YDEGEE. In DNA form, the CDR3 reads TGTGCCAGCAGCTGGGGACAGGAATCCTACGAGCAGTACTTC. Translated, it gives CASSWGQESYEQYF.

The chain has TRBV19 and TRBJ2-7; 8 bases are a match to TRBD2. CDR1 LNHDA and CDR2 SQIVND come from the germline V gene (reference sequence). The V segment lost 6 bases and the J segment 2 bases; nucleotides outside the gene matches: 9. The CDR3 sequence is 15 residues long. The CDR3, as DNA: TGTGCCAGTAGCACTAAGCGGGAGCCAACCTACGAGCAGTACTTC. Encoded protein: CASSTKREPTYEQYF.

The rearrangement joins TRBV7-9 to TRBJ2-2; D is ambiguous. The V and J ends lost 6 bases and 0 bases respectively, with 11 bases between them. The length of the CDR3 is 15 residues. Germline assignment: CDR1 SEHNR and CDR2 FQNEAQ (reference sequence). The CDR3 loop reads CASRPGRANTGELFF. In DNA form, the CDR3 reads TGTGCCAGCAGGCCTGGACGGGCGAACACCGGGGAGCTGTTTTTT.